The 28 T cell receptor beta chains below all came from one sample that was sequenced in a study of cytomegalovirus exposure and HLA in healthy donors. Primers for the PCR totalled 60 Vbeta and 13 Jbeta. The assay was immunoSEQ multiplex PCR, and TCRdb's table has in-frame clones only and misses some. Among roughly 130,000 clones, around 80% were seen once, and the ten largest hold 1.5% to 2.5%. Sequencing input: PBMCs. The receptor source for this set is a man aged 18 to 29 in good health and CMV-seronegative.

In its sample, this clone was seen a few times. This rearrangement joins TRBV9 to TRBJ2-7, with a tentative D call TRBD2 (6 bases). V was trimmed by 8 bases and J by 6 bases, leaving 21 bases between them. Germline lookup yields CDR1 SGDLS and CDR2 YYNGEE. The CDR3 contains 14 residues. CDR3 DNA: TGTGCCAGTATGTACTGGGGGGTTCCTCGCGAGCAGTACGTC. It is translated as CASMYWGVPREQYV.

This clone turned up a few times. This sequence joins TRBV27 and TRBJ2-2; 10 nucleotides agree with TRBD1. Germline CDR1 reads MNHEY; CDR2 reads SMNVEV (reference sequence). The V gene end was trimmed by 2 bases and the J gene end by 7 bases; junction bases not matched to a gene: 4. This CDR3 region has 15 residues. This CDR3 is CASSLTDRGIGELFF. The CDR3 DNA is TGTGCCAGCAGTTTAACGGACAGGGGGATCGGGGAGCTGTTTTTT.

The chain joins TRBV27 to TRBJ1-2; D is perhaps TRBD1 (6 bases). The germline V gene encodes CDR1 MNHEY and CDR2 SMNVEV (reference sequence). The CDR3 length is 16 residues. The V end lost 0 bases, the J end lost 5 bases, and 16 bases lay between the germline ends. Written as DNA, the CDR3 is TGTGCCAGCAGTTTATCTGGGGGCACGGTTTCGTATGGCTACACCTTC. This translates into CASSLSGGTVSYGYTF.

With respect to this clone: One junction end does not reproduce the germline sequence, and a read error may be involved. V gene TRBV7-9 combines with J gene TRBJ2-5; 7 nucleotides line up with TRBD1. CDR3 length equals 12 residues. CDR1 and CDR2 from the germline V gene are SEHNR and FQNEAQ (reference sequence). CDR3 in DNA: TGTGCCAGCAGCCCATTGTCGGGACAGAAAAACTTC. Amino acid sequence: CASSPLSGQKNF.

CDR3 DNA sequence: TGTGCCAGCAGTGAAAGGACAGGGGGCTTTCAGCCCCAGCATTTT. This codes for CASSERTGGFQPQHF. The gene calls are TRBV6-1 and TRBJ1-5; 11 bases agree with TRBD1. The germline CDR1 and CDR2 sequences are MNHNS and SASEGT. The CDR3 spans 15 residues. The J segment lost 6 bases and the V segment lost 2 bases, leaving 3 bases of the junction unmatched.

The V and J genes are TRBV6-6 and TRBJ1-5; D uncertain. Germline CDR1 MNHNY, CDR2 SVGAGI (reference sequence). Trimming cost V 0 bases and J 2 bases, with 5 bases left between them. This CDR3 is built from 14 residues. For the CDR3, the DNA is TGTGCCAGCAGTTACTCTTTCGGCAATCAGCCCCAGCATTTT. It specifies CASSYSFGNQPQHF.

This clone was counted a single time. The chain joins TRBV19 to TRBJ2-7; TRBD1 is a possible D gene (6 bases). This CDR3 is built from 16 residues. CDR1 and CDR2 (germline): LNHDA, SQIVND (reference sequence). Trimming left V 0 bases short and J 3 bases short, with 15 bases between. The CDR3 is CASSIDLGDIVYEQYF. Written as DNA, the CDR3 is TGTGCCAGTAGTATAGATTTAGGGGACATTGTCTACGAGCAGTACTTC.

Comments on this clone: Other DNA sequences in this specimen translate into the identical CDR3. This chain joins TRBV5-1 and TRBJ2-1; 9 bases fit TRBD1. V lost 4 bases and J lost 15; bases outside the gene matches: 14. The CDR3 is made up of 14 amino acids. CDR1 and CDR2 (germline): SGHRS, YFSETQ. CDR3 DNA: TGCGCCAGCAGCACCTTGTCGGGACAGGGCCTCTGGTTCTTC. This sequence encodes CASSTLSGQGLWFF. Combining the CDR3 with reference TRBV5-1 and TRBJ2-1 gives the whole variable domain KAGVTQTPRYLIKTRGQQVTLSCSPISGHRSVSWYQQTPGQGLQFLFEYFSETQRNKGNFPGRFSGRQFSNSRSEMNVSTLELGDSALYLCASSTLSGQGLWFFGPGTRLTVL.

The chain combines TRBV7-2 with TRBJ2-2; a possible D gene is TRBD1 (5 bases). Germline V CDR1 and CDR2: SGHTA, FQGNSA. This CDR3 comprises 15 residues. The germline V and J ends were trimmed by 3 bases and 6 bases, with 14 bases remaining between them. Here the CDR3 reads CASSLIGRVAGELFF. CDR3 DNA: TGTGCCAGCAGCTTGATCGGCAGGGTGGCCGGGGAGCTGTTTTTT.

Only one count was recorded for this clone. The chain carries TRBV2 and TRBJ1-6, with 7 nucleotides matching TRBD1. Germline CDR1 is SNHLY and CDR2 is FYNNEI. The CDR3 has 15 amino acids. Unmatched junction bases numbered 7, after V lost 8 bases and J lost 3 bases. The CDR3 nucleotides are TGTGCCAGCGGGGGACAGAGCAACTATAATTCACCCCTCCACTTT. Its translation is CASGGQSNYNSPLHF.

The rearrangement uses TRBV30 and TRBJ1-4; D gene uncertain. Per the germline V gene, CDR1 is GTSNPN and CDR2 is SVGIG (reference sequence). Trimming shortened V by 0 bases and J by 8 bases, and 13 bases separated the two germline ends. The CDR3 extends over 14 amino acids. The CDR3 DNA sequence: TGTGCCTGGAGTGTACAGTCCCGGGGAGAAAAACTGTTTTTT. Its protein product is CAWSVQSRGEKLFF.

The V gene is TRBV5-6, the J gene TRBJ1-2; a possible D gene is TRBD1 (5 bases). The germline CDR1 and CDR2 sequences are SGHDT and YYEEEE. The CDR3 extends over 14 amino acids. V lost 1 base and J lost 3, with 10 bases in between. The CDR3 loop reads CASSLTQGYYGYTF. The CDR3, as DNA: TGTGCCAGCAGCTTGACCCAGGGATACTATGGCTACACCTTC.

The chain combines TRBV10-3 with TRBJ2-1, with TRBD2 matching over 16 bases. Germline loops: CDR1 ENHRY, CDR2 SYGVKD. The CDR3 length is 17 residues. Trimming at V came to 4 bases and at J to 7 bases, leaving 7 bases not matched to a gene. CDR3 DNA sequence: TGTGCCATCAGTGCGCCCTTGGGACTAGCGGGAGGGAATGAGCAGTTCTTC. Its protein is CAISAPLGLAGGNEQFF.

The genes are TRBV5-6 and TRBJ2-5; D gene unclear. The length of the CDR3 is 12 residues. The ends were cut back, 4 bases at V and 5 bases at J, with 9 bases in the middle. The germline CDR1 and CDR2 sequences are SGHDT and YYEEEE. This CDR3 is CASSLGRETQYF. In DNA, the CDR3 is TGTGCCAGCAGCCTCGGCAGGGAGACCCAGTACTTC.

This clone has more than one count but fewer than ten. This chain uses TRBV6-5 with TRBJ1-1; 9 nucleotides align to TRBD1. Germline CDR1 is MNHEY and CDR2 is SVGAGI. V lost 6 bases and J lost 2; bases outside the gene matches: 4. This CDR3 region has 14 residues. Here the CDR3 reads CASSSTGGNTEAFF. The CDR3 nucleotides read TGTGCCAGCAGCTCCACAGGGGGCAACACTGAAGCTTTCTTT.

CDR3 nucleotide sequence: TGTGCCAGCAGCCAAGATGTATCGGGGACCTACGAGCAGTACTTC. Protein: CASSQDVSGTYEQYF. The rearrangement links TRBV4-2 to TRBJ2-7; perhaps TRBD2 as D (5 bases). Germline CDR1 reads LGHNA; CDR2 reads YNFKEQ. The CDR3 consists of 15 residues. With 0 bases removed from V and 2 bases from J, the gap between germline ends came to 11 bases.

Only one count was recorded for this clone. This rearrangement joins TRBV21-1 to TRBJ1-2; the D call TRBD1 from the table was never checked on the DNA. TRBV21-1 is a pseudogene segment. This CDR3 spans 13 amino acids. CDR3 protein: CASSLQAASGYTF. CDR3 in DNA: TGTGCCAGCAGTCTACAGGCGGCCAGTGGCTACACCTTC.

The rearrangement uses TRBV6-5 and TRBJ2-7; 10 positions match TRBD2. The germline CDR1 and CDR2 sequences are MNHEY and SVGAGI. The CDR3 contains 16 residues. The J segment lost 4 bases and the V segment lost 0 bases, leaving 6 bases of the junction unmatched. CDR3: CASSYSISGRPYEQYF. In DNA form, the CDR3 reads TGTGCCAGCAGTTACTCTATTAGCGGGAGGCCGTACGAGCAGTACTTC.

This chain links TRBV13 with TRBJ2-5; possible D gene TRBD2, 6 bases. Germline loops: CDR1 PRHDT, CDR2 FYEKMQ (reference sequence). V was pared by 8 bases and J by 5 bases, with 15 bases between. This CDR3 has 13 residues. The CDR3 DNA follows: TGTGCCAGCTTACCAGGCGGGACGGAGACCCAGTACTTC. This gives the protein CASLPGGTETQYF.

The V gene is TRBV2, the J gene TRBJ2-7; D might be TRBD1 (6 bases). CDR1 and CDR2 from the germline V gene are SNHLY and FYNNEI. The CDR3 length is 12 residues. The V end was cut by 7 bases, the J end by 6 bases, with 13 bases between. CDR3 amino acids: CASMTGYGEQYV. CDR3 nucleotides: TGTGCCAGCATGACAGGCTACGGCGAGCAGTACGTC.

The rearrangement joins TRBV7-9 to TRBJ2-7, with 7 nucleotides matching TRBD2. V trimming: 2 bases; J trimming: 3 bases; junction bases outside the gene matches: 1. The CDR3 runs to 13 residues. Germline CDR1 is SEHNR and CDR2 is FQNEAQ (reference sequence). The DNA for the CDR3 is TGTGCCAGCAGCTTAAGCGGGAACTACGAGCAGTACTTC. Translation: CASSLSGNYEQYF.

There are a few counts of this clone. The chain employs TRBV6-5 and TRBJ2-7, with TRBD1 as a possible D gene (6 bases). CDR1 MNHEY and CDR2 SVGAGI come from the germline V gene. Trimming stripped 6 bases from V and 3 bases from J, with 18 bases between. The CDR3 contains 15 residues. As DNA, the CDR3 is TGTGCCAGCAGCTCCACAGGGTCAAGGGTCTACGAGCAGTACGTC. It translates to CASSSTGSRVYEQYV.

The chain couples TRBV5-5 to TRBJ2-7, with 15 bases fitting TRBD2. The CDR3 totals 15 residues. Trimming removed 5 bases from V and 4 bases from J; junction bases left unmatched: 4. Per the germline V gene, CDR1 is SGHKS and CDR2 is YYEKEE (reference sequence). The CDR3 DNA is TGTGCCAGCAGGGGAGGGACTAGCGGGAGGTACGAGCAGTACGTC. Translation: CASRGGTSGRYEQYV.

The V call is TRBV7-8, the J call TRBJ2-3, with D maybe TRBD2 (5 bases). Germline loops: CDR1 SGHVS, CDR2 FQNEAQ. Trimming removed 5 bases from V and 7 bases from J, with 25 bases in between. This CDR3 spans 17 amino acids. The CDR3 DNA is TGTGCCAGCAGCCCGCCCCTTCGGGATTCGGTACTCCATACGCAGTATTTT. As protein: CASSPPLRDSVLHTQYF.

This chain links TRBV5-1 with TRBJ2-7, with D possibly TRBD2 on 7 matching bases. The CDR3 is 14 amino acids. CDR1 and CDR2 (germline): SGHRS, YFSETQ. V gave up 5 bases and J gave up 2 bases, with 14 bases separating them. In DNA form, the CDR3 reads TGCGCCAGCAGGAAGGAGGGGGGGGCCTACGAGCAGTACTTC. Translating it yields CASRKEGGAYEQYF.

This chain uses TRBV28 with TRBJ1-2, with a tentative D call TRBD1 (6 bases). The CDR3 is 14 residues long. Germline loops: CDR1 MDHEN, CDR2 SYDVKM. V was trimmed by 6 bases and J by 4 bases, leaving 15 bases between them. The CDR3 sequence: CASSSLGQVYGYTF. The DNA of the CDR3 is TGTGCCAGCAGCTCCCTGGGACAAGTCTATGGCTACACCTTC.

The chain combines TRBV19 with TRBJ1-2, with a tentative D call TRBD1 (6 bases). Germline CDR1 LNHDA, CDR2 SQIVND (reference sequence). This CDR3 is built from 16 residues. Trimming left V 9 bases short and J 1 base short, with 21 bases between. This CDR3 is CASRARDNSFNYGYTF. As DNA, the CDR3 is TGTGCCAGCCGTGCGAGGGACAACTCTTTTAACTATGGCTACACCTTC.

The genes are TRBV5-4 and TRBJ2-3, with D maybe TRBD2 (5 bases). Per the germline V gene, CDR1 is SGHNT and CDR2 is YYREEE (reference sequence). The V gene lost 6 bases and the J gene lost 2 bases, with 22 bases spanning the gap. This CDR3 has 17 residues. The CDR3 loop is CASNKDGPADPTDTQYF. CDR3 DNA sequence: TGTGCCAGCAACAAAGATGGCCCAGCGGATCCCACAGATACGCAGTATTTT. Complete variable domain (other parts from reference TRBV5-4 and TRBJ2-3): ETGVTQSPTHLIKTRGQQVTLRCSSQSGHNTVSWYQQALGQGPQFIFQYYREEENGRGNFPPRFSGLQFPNYSSELNVNALELDDSALYLCASNKDGPADPTDTQYFGPGTRLTVL.